These 23 T cell receptor beta chains were sequenced from one sample in a study of identical twins. In TCRdb, the 5' RACE reads were re-called with MiXCR into one record per CDR3 protein. The sample holds 1.5 million to 2 million distinct CDR3 sequences, about 30% seen once. Source material: cord blood. Source of these receptors: a newborn girl in good health.

The chain is built from TRBV3-1 and TRBJ2-7, with 10 bases matching TRBD1. V was clipped by 0 bases and J by 5 bases; unmatched bases: 7. In germline, CDR1 is LGHDT, CDR2 YNNKEL (reference sequence). This CDR3 spans 16 amino acids. CDR3 nucleotide sequence: TGTGCCAGCAGCCAAGATCGGGACAGGGGCTGGGACGAGCAGTACTTC. Translating gives CASSQDRDRGWDEQYF.

In DNA form, the CDR3 reads TGTGCCAGCAGTTCGGGACTAGCGGGGGTCCCCTCCTACAATGAGCAGTACTTC. Amino acids: CASSSGLAGVPSYNEQYF. The chain carries TRBV12-3 or TRBV12-4 and TRBJ2-1; 14 positions agree with TRBD2. Matching the DNA end better, TRBJ2-7 makes the J call doubtful. The CDR3 sequence is 18 residues long.

This chain connects TRBV20-1 to TRBJ1-5, with TRBD1 matching over 8 bases. Germline-derived CDR1 and CDR2 are DFQATT and SNEGSKA (reference sequence). V dropped 3 bases and J dropped 7; count of bases not matched to a gene: 8. The CDR3 contains 14 residues. This CDR3 is CSASKQGAMQPQHF. The CDR3 nucleotides are TGCAGTGCTAGTAAGCAGGGGGCGATGCAGCCCCAGCATTTT.

This clonotype has a single count. The V gene is TRBV2, the J gene TRBJ1-1; no definite D call. Germline CDR1 is SNHLY and CDR2 is FYNNEI. The CDR3 consists of 14 residues. V lost 3 bases to trimming and J lost 0 bases, with 8 bases between them. CDR3 loop: CASSELVMNTEAFF. The CDR3 coding sequence is TGTGCCAGCAGTGAGTTAGTAATGAACACTGAAGCTTTCTTT.

This clonotype was found a few times. The chain is built from TRBV27 and TRBJ2-1; the D is unclear. Germline values: CDR1 MNHEY, CDR2 SMNVEV (reference sequence). There are 13 residues in the CDR3. Trimming shortened V by 4 bases and J by 4 bases, and 8 bases separated the two germline ends. CDR3 nucleotides: TGTGCCAGCAGTTATACGCGGTACAATGAGCAGTTCTTC. This gives the protein CASSYTRYNEQFF.

The V call is TRBV27, the J call TRBJ2-7; no clear D gene. Trimming removed 3 bases from V and 7 bases from J, with 16 bases in between. CDR3 length: 14 residues. Per germline, CDR1 MNHEY and CDR2 SMNVEV (reference sequence). CDR3 bases: TGTGCCAGCAGTTTTTCTCCCTCCTACAATGAGCAGTACTTC. Translated, it gives CASSFSPSYNEQYF.

The gene calls are TRBV15 and TRBJ1-1; 8 bases match TRBD1. The CDR3 is 15 residues long. Trimming at V came to 0 bases and at J to 1 base, leaving 1 base not matched to a gene. The germline V gene encodes CDR1 LNHNV and CDR2 YYDKDF (reference sequence). This chain's CDR3 is CATSREGTGNTEAFF. The CDR3 bases are TGTGCCACCAGCAGAGAGGGGACAGGGAACACTGAAGCTTTCTTT.

This sequence joins TRBV29-1 and TRBJ2-5, with D perhaps matching TRBD1 (6 bases). Looked up from germline, CDR1 is SQVTM and CDR2 is ANQGSEA. Trimming removed 1 base from V and 11 bases from J, with 20 bases in between. The CDR3 consists of 14 residues. CDR3 nucleotide sequence: TGCAGCGTTGAAGCCTGGGGGCATTACAATGGGCAGTACTTC. Its protein is CSVEAWGHYNGQYF.

This sequence joins TRBV21-1 and TRBJ1-6; TRBD1 was called by the table and not checked on the DNA. TRBV21-1 corresponds to a pseudogene. This CDR3 region has 17 residues. CDR3 protein: CANKGPGQGMDNSPPHF. As DNA, the CDR3 is TGTGCCAACAAAGGGCCAGGACAGGGGATGGATAATTCACCCCCCCACTTT.

This clonotype was recorded a few times. The V call is TRBV7-2, the J call TRBJ1-1; 7 nucleotides align to TRBD1. From germline, CDR1 is SGHTA and CDR2 FQGNSA. This CDR3 is 14 amino acids long. The V segment lost 6 bases and the J segment 6 bases; nucleotides outside the gene matches: 10. CDR3 nucleotide sequence: TGTGCCAGCAGTTTAAAGGGGGCCCCTTCTGAAGCTTTCTTT. It codes for CASSLKGAPSEAFF.

This clonotype came up a few times. The V and J genes are TRBV27 and TRBJ2-1; weak D call: TRBD2 (6 bases). CDR1 is MNHEY, CDR2 SMNVEV, per germline (reference sequence). Trimming took off 3 bases at V and 5 bases at J, with 14 bases between the two ends. The length of the CDR3 is 15 residues. The CDR3 region has the DNA TGTGCCAGCAGTTTCGGCGGACTACCACACAATGAGCAGTTCTTC. Translated: CASSFGGLPHNEQFF.

In regard to this clonotype: Being one base from a much bigger clone, this may be a read error. The V and J genes are TRBV25-1 and TRBJ2-7; 8 bases map to TRBD1. In germline, CDR1 is MGHDK, CDR2 SYGVNS. Losses at the gene ends were 2 bases for V and 10 bases for J; bases not matched to a gene: 10. The CDR3 is made up of 14 amino acids. CDR3 sequence reads: CASSEGDRQEAQYF. The DNA for the CDR3 is TGTGCCAGCAGTGAAGGGGACAGGCAAGAGGCCCAGTACTTC.

V and J are TRBV24-1 and TRBJ2-5, with D perhaps being TRBD1 or TRBD2 (5 bases each). The V and J ends lost 4 bases and 4 bases respectively, with 9 bases between them. The V gene's germline CDR1 is KGHDR and CDR2 SFDVKD. The CDR3 has 13 amino acids. CDR3 DNA sequence: TGTGCCACCAGTGAGAGGGGTTCAGAGACCCAGTACTTC. Its translation: CATSERGSETQYF.

The CDR3 bases are TGTGCCAGCGCTGTCGGGACTAGCGGAGCAACTAGCACAGATACGCAGTATTTT. It specifies CASAVGTSGATSTDTQYF. The chain joins TRBV3-1 to TRBJ2-3; 11 bases are a match to TRBD2. The CDR3 length is 18 residues. Germline assignment: CDR1 LGHDT and CDR2 YNNKEL (reference sequence). V was clipped by 8 bases and J by 0 bases; unmatched bases: 13.

The genes are TRBV7-8 and TRBJ2-3, with a weak D call TRBD2 (5 bases). This CDR3 region has 16 residues. Trimming pared 1 base from V and 1 base from J, leaving 12 bases between. The germline CDR1 and CDR2 sequences are SGHVS and FQNEAQ. The CDR3 bases are TGTGCCAGCAGCTTAGGGGGTGGGAGAGGCACAGATACGCAGTATTTT. Amino acid sequence: CASSLGGGRGTDTQYF.

The table lists this clonotype with a few counts. The V call is TRBV12-3 or TRBV12-4, the J call TRBJ1-5; D gene uncertain. V lost 2 bases and J lost 5, with 10 bases in between. There are 14 residues in the CDR3. The CDR3: CASSLITVYQPQHF. CDR3 nucleotide sequence: TGTGCCAGCAGTTTAATTACAGTCTATCAGCCCCAGCATTTT.

This clonotype was seen repeatedly, ten times or more. The chain has TRBV27 and TRBJ1-4; weak D call: TRBD1 (5 bases). The CDR3 spans 15 residues. The V and J ends lost 3 bases and 4 bases respectively, with 12 bases between them. CDR1 and CDR2 (germline): MNHEY, SMNVEV (reference sequence). Written as DNA, the CDR3 is TGTGCCAGCAGTTTGGGGCGGGGGGTTAATGAAAAACTGTTTTTT. Translating gives CASSLGRGVNEKLFF.

The rearrangement links TRBV7-2 to TRBJ2-1, with D perhaps being TRBD1 or TRBD2 (5 bases each). V was cut by 1 base and J by 6 bases, with 16 bases left in between. CDR1 is SGHTA, CDR2 FQGNSA, per germline. The CDR3 extends over 16 amino acids. CDR3 residues: CASSLEGLALGNEQFF. CDR3 bases: TGTGCCAGCAGCTTAGAGGGGCTAGCCCTAGGCAATGAGCAGTTCTTC.

This sequence joins TRBV28 and TRBJ2-1; 10 bases fit TRBD2. This CDR3 has 16 amino acids. The V gene end was trimmed by 3 bases and the J gene end by 2 bases; junction bases not matched to a gene: 4. Germline V gene sequence: CDR1 MDHEN, CDR2 SYDVKM. CDR3 in DNA: TGTGCCAGCAGTTTGCGGGGGACTAGCGCCTACAATGAGCAGTTCTTC. Protein product: CASSLRGTSAYNEQFF.

At least ten counts were recorded for this clonotype. This rearrangement joins TRBV5-4 to TRBJ2-5; 8 bases fit TRBD2. Germline CDR1 and CDR2: SGHNT and YYREEE (reference sequence). The CDR3 contains 14 residues. The trim removed 0 bases at V and 5 bases at J, leaving 3 bases unmatched. CDR3 in amino acids: CASSLGGRTETQYF. In DNA form, the CDR3 reads TGTGCCAGCAGCTTGGGCGGGAGGACGGAGACCCAGTACTTC.

This clonotype occurred a few times. CDR3 residues: CASSRTHRRNEKLFF. CDR3 in DNA: TGTGCCAGCAGCCGCACCCATAGGCGGAATGAAAAACTGTTTTTT. The genes are TRBV3-1 and TRBJ1-4; D is unclear. Germline V gene lookup returns CDR1 LGHDT and CDR2 YNNKEL (reference sequence). The CDR3 totals 15 residues. V was cut by 4 bases and J by 5 bases, with 14 bases left in between.

The chain links TRBV6-5 to TRBJ1-6, with no clear D. This CDR3 spans 15 amino acids. Trimming shortened V by 0 bases and J by 9 bases, and 12 bases separated the two germline ends. Germline CDR1 and CDR2: MNHEY and SVGAGI. The CDR3 bases are TGTGCCAGCAGTTACTCGATCGCTTTGGTTTCACCCCTCCACTTT. Its translation is CASSYSIALVSPLHF.

This clonotype has more than one count but fewer than ten. The gene calls are TRBV21-1 and TRBJ1-2; no DNA check was done on the table's D call, TRBD1. TRBV21-1 is a pseudogene segment. The CDR3 totals 14 residues. As DNA, the CDR3 is TGTGCCAGCAGCAAAGGGATTTTAGGGGACGGCTACACCTTC. Protein: CASSKGILGDGYTF.